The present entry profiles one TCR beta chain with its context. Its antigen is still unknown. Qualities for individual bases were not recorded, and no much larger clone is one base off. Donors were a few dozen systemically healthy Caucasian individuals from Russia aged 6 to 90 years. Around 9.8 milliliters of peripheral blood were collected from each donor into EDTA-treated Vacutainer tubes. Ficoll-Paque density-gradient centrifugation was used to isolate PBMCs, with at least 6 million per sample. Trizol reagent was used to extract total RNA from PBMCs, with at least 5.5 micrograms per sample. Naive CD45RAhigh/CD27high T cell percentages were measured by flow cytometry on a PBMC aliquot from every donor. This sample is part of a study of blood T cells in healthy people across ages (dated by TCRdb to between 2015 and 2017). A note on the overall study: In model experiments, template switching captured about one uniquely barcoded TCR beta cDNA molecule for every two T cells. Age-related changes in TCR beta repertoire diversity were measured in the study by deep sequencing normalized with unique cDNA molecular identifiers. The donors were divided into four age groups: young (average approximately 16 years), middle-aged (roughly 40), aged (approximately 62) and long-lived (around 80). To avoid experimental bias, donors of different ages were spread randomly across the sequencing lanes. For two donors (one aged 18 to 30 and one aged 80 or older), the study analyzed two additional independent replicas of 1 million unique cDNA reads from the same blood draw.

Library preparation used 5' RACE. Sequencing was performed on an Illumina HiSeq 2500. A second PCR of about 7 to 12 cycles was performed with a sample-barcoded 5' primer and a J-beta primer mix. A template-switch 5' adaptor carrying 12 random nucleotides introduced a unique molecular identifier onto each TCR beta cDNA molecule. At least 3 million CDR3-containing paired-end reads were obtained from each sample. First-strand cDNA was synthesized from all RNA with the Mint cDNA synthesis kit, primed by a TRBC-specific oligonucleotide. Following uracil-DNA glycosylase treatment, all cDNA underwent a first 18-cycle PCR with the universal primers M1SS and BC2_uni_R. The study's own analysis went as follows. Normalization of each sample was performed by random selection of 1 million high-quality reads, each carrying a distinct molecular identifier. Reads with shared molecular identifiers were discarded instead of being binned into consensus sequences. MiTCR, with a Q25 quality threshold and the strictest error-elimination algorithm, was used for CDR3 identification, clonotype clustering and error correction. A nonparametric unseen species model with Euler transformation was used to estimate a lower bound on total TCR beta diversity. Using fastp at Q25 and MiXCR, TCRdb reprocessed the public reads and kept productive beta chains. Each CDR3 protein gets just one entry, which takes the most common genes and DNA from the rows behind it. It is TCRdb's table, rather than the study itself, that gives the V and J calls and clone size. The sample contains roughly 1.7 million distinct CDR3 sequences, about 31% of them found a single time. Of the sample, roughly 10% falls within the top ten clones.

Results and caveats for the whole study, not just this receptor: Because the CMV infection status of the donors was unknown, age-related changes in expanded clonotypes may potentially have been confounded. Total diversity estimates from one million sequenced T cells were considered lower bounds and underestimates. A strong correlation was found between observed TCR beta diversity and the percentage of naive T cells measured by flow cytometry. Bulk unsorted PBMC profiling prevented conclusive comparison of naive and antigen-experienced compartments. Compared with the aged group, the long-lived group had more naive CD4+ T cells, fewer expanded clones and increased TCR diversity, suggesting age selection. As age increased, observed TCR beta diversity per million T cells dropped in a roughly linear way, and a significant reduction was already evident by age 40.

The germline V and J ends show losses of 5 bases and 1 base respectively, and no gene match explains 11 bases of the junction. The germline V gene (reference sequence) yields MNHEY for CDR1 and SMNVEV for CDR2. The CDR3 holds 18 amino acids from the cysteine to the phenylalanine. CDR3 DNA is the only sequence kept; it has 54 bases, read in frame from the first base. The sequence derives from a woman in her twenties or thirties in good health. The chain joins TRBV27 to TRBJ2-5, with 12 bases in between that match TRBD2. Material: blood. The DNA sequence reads TGTGCCAGCAGTCGGATCCCTAGCGGGGGGGCCTTCCAAGAGACCCAGTACTTC. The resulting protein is CASSRIPSGGAFQETQYF.